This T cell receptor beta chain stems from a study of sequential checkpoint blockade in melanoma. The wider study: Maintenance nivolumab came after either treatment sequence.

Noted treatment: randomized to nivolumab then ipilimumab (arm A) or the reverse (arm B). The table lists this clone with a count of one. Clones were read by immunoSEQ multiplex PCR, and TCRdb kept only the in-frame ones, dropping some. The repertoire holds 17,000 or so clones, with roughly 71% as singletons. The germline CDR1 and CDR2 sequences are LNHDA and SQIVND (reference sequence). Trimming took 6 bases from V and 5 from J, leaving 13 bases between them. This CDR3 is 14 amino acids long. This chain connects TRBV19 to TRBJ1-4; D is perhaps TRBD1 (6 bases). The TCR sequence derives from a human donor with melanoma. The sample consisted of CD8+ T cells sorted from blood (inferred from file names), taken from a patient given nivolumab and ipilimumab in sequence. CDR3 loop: CASSAQGLNEKLFF. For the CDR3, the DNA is TGTGCCAGTAGCGCACAGGGATTAAATGAAAAACTGTTTTTT.